Presented here are 20 T cell receptor beta chains from one specimen sequenced in a study of OX40 agonist ivuxolimab in advanced cancers. Clones were sequenced by immunoSEQ multiplex PCR, and TCRdb holds only the in-frame ones, with some missing. The sample has about 81,000 clones, approximately 90% seen once. The specimen was CD4+ or CD8+ T cells sorted from blood, collected in a trial of the OX40 agonist ivuxolimab. The receptors stem from an adult with an advanced solid tumor such as melanoma, head and neck, liver or kidney cancer.

V and J are TRBV21-1 and TRBJ1-5. TRBV21-1 counts as a pseudogene. This CDR3 has 14 amino acids. In DNA, the CDR3 is TGTGCCAGCAGCCGAACGGGATGGGGGCAGCCCCAGCATTTT. Its protein is CASSRTGWGQPQHF.

There are a few counts of this clone. The J gene is TRBJ2-7, the V gene TRBV10-1, with TRBD2 identical over 8 bases. Germline loops: CDR1 WNHNN, CDR2 SYGVQD (reference sequence). V was pared by 6 bases and J by 5 bases, with 6 bases of the junction left unmatched. The CDR3 is 13 residues long. The CDR3 DNA reads TGCGCCAGCAGCTCGGGACTAGAAAACGAGCAGTACTTC. Translation: CASSSGLENEQYF.

Concerning this clone: This likely comes from a read error, as the CDR3 has no conserved phenylalanine or tryptophan at its end. J is TRBJ1-6 and V is TRBV7-3; no firm D call. Germline assignment: CDR1 SGHTA and CDR2 FQGTGA. The V end was cut by 5 bases, the J end by 9 bases, with 11 bases between. The CDR3 sequence is 13 residues long. The CDR3 spells CASSVTAGSPLHL. CDR3 in DNA: TGTGCCAGCAGCGTTACCGCGGGTTCACCCCTCCACCTT.

The genes are TRBV7-9 and TRBJ1-5; D gene unclear. The CDR3 extends over 14 amino acids. The germline V gene encodes CDR1 SEHNR and CDR2 FQNEAQ (reference sequence). Trimming removed 5 bases at V and 2 bases at J, with 10 bases between. As DNA, the CDR3 is TGTGCCAGCAGCCTACCGGGCGGCAATCAGCCCCAGCATTTT. Its protein is CASSLPGGNQPQHF.

V usage is TRBV5-1 and J usage is TRBJ1-2; D might be TRBD1 (6 bases). Germline values: CDR1 SGHRS, CDR2 YFSETQ. CDR3 length: 15 amino acids. V lost 0 bases to trimming and J lost 6 bases, with 15 bases between them. This CDR3 is CASSLDHGGWNGYTF. CDR3 DNA: TGCGCCAGCAGCTTGGATCATGGGGGCTGGAATGGCTACACCTTC. The complete variable domain, with remaining parts taken from reference TRBV5-1 and TRBJ1-2, reads KAGVTQTPRYLIKTRGQQVTLSCSPISGHRSVSWYQQTPGQGLQFLFEYFSETQRNKGNFPGRFSGRQFSNSRSEMNVSTLELGDSALYLCASSLDHGGWNGYTFGSGTRLTVV.

The CDR3 region has the DNA TGCGCCAGCAGGCCAGGGGGAGGATATGGCTACACCTTC. Translation gives CASRPGGGYGYTF. The chain uses TRBV5-1 and TRBJ1-2, with TRBD1 identical over 7 bases. The CDR3 sequence is 13 residues long. The V segment lost 5 bases and the J segment 5 bases; nucleotides outside the gene matches: 6. Germline CDR1 and CDR2: SGHRS and YFSETQ.

The V and J genes are TRBV5-1 and TRBJ2-5; D is perhaps TRBD1 (5 bases). The germline V and J ends were trimmed by 2 bases and 0 bases, with 8 bases remaining between them. The CDR3 loop spans 14 amino acids. Germline loops: CDR1 SGHRS, CDR2 YFSETQ. The CDR3 protein is CASSLRQYQETQYF. DNA for the CDR3: TGCGCCAGCAGCTTAAGACAGTACCAAGAGACCCAGTACTTC.

J is TRBJ2-1 and V is TRBV6-1; 7 bases match TRBD1. Germline V gene sequence: CDR1 MNHNS, CDR2 SASEGT. CDR3 length: 15 amino acids. V gave up 6 bases and J gave up 2 bases; unmatched junction bases: 7. CDR3 amino acids: CASRPGTVAYNEQFF. The DNA of the CDR3 is TGTGCCAGCAGACCCGGGACAGTCGCCTACAATGAGCAGTTCTTC.

This chain uses TRBV4-2 with TRBJ2-1; D may be TRBD2 (5 bases). Germline CDR1 reads LGHNA; CDR2 reads YNFKEQ. Trimming shortened V by 1 base and J by 4 bases, and 11 bases separated the two germline ends. The CDR3 is 15 residues long. The CDR3 region is CASSQVQEDYNEQFF. CDR3 coding DNA: TGTGCCAGCAGCCAAGTCCAGGAGGATTACAATGAGCAGTTCTTC.

J is TRBJ1-4 and V is TRBV7-9; weak D call: TRBD1 (5 bases). Germline V CDR1 and CDR2: SEHNR, FQNEAQ (reference sequence). The CDR3 is 14 amino acids. V was cut by 4 bases and J by 7 bases, with 13 bases left in between. Here the CDR3 reads CASSSYGGVEKLFF. CDR3 coding DNA: TGTGCCAGCAGCTCCTACGGGGGGGTTGAAAAACTGTTTTTT.

For this clone: Compared with germline, one end of the junction differs, possibly owing to a read error. The chain links TRBV5-4 to TRBJ2-4, with a weak D call TRBD1 (5 bases). The CDR3 has 12 amino acids. Per germline, CDR1 SGHNT and CDR2 YYREEE (reference sequence). This chain's CDR3 is CASSSRNQPGLF. CDR3 nucleotides: TGTGCCAGCAGCTCCCGGAACCAGCCAGGGCTCTTC. Full variable domain (remainder filled in from reference TRBV5-4 and TRBJ2-4): ETGVTQSPTHLIKTRGQQVTLRCSSQSGHNTVSWYQQALGQGPQFIFQYYREEENGRGNFPPRFSGLQFPNYSSELNVNALELDDSALYLCASSSRNQPGLFGAGTRLSVL.

In its sample, this clone was seen once. This chain links TRBV19 with TRBJ1-4; tentative D call: TRBD1 (5 bases). Trimming left V 5 bases short and J 5 bases short, with 12 bases between. Germline assignment: CDR1 LNHDA and CDR2 SQIVND (reference sequence). CDR3 length: 14 amino acids. The DNA of the CDR3 is TGTGCCAGTAGTCGGGACGGATCGAATGAAAAACTGTTTTTT. This sequence encodes CASSRDGSNEKLFF. Based on the CDR3 plus reference TRBV19 and TRBJ1-4, the full variable domain is DGGITQSPKYLFRKEGQNVTLSCEQNLNHDAMYWYRQDPGQGLRLIYYSQIVNDFQKGDIAEGYSVSREKKESFPLTVTSAQKNPTAFYLCASSRDGSNEKLFFGSGTQLSVL.

The table lists this clone with a count of one. The rearrangement joins TRBV7-9 to TRBJ1-1; D remains ambiguous. The V gene's germline CDR1 is SEHNR and CDR2 FQNEAQ (reference sequence). This CDR3 comprises 13 residues. Trimming left V 5 bases short and J 6 bases short, with 13 bases between. This CDR3 reads CASSPGIFAEAFF. Written as DNA, the CDR3 is TGTGCCAGCAGCCCGGGGATTTTCGCTGAAGCTTTCTTT.

The gene calls are TRBV7-2 and TRBJ2-5, with D possibly being TRBD1 or TRBD2 (6 bases each). From germline, CDR1 is SGHTA and CDR2 FQGNSA. V lost 5 bases and J lost 2, with 12 bases in between. CDR3 size: 14 residues. CDR3 region: CASSVGGLQETQYF. For the CDR3, the DNA is TGTGCCAGCAGCGTGGGGGGCTTACAAGAGACCCAGTACTTC.

The CDR3 DNA follows: TGCGCCAGCAGCCAAGGACACGGAGATGGAGGCTACACCATATATTTT. Encoded protein: CASSQGHGDGGYTIYF. The V call is TRBV4-1, the J call TRBJ1-3; D gene uncertain. Trimming took 1 base from V and 8 from J, leaving 18 bases between them. Germline-derived CDR1 and CDR2 are MGHRA and YSYEKL. CDR3 length equals 16 residues.

This clone was recorded only once. The V and J genes are TRBV19 and TRBJ1-5; D might be TRBD1 (5 bases). CDR1 is LNHDA and CDR2 is SQIVND in the germline V gene (reference sequence). The V end lost 5 bases, the J end lost 3 bases, and 14 bases lay between the germline ends. The CDR3 has 15 amino acids. This CDR3 reads CASSLSGGTNQPQHF. The DNA of the CDR3 is TGTGCCAGTAGTCTCTCGGGAGGGACCAATCAGCCCCAGCATTTT.

This rearrangement joins TRBV5-1 to TRBJ1-4; TRBD1 might be the D (5 bases). Per germline, CDR1 SGHRS and CDR2 YFSETQ. Trimming removed 5 bases at V and 5 bases at J, with 16 bases between. The CDR3 covers 15 residues. CDR3 in amino acids: CASRSGHRINEKLFF. DNA for the CDR3: TGCGCCAGCAGGTCAGGGCATCGGATAAATGAAAAACTGTTTTTT.

The gene calls are TRBV15 and TRBJ1-1; D remains unclear. The CDR3 runs to 14 residues. Trimming cost V 7 bases and J 0 bases, with 12 bases left between them. Germline CDR1 and CDR2: LNHNV and YYDKDF (reference sequence). The CDR3: CATTRGDMNTEAFF. The CDR3 DNA reads as TGTGCCACCACCCGAGGCGACATGAACACTGAAGCTTTCTTT.

This rearrangement joins TRBV5-4 to TRBJ2-1; D might be TRBD2 (6 bases). CDR1 SGHNT and CDR2 YYREEE come from the germline V gene (reference sequence). Trimming stripped 4 bases from V and 6 bases from J, with 17 bases between. The CDR3 totals 15 residues. The CDR3 sequence is CASSPGVGGPNEQFF. The CDR3 nucleotides are TGTGCCAGCAGCCCCGGAGTGGGGGGACCCAATGAGCAGTTCTTC.

The chain is built from TRBV5-1 and TRBJ1-1, with 9 nucleotides matching TRBD1. Germline values: CDR1 SGHRS, CDR2 YFSETQ. This CDR3 is 17 amino acids long. Trimming took 4 bases from V and 3 from J; bases not matched to a gene: 13. CDR3 bases: TGCGCCAGCAGCCGAAGCCCTACAGGGGGCTCGGACACTGAAGCTTTCTTT. As protein: CASSRSPTGGSDTEAFF. The entire variable domain, with the rest obtained from reference TRBV5-1 and TRBJ1-1, is as follows: KAGVTQTPRYLIKTRGQQVTLSCSPISGHRSVSWYQQTPGQGLQFLFEYFSETQRNKGNFPGRFSGRQFSNSRSEMNVSTLELGDSALYLCASSRSPTGGSDTEAFFGQGTRLTVV.